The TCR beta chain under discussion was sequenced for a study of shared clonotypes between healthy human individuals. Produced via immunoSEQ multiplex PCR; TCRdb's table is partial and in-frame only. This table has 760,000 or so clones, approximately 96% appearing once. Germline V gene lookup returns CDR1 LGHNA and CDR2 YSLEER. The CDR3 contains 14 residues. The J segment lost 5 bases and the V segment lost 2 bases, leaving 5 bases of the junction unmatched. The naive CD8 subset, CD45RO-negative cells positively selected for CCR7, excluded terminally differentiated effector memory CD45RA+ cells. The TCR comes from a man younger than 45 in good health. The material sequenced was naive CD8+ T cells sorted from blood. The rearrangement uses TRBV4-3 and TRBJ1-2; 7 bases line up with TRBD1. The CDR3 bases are TGCGCCAGCAGCCAATACAGGGGAAATTATGGCTACACCTTC. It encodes CASSQYRGNYGYTF.